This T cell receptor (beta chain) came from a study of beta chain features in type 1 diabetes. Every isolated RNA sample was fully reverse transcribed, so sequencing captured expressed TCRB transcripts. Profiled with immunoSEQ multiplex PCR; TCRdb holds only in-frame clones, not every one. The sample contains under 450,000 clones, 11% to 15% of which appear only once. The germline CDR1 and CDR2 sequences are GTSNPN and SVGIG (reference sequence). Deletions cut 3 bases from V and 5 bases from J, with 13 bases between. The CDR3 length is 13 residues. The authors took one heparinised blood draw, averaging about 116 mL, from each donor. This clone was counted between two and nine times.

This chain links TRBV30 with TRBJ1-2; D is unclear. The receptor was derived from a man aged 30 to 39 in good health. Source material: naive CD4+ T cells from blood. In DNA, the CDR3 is TGTGCCTGGAGCCTCCTCGGGGAGTATGGCTACACCTTC. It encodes CAWSLLGEYGYTF. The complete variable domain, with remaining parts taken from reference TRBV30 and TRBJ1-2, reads SQTIHQWPATLVQPVGSPLSLECTVEGTSNPNLYWYRQAAGRGLQLLFYSVGIGQISSEVPQNLSASRPQDRQFILSSKKLLLSDSGFYLCAWSLLGEYGYTFGSGTRLTVV.